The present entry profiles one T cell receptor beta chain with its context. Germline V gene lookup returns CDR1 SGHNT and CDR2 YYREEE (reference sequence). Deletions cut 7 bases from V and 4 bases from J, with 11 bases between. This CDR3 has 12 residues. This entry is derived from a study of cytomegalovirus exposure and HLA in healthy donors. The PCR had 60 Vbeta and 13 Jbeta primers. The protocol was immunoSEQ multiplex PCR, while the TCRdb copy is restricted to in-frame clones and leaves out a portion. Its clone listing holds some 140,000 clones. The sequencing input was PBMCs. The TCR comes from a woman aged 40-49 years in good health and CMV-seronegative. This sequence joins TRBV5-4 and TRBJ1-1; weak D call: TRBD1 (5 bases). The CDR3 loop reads CASRRGGTEAFF. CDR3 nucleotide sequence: TGTGCCAGCCGGAGGGGTGGCACTGAAGCTTTCTTT.